This TCR beta chain was sequenced in a study of shared clonotypes between healthy human individuals. The study, taken as a whole, reports: Among donors, sharing of clonotypes was expected to be affected by sequencing depth. The rarefaction results pointed to incomplete sorted-subset sequencing despite large depth.

Pooled CD45RO+ cells and CCR7-negative CD45RA+ TemRA cells made up CD8 memory. Clones were sequenced by immunoSEQ multiplex PCR, and TCRdb holds only the in-frame ones, with some missing. The table records about 690,000 clones, less than 95% of them present only once. Comment on this clone: Its antigen is currently unknown.

There are 15 residues in the CDR3. CDR1 SGDLS and CDR2 YYNGEE come from the germline V gene. Trimming took 4 bases from V and 7 from J; bases not matched to a gene: 7. The V call is TRBV9, the J call TRBJ1-6; TRBD1 aligns across 8 bases. The receptor was derived from a man younger than 35 in good health. Some clones in this sample may be carry-over from other donors' samples. The sequenced sample consisted of memory CD8+ T cells from PBMCs. Subset reported: CD45RO+ cells pooled with CCR7-negative TemRA cells. CDR3 region: CASSTGGPLNSPLHF. The CDR3 nucleotides read TGTGCCAGCAGCACAGGGGGACCCTTAAATTCACCCCTCCACTTT.